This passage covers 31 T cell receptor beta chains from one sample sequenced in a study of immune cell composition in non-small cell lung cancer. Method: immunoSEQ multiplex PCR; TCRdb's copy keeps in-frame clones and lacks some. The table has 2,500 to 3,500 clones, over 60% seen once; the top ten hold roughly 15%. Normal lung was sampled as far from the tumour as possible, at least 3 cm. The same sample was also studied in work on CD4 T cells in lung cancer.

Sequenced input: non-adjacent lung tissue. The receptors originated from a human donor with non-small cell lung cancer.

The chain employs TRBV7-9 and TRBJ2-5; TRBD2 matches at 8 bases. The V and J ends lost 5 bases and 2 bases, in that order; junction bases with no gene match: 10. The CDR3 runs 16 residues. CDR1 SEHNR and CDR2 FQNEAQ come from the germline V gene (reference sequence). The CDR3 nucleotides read TGTGCCAGCAGCCCTCACCGCGGGGGGCGACAAGAGACCCAGTACTTC. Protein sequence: CASSPHRGGRQETQYF.

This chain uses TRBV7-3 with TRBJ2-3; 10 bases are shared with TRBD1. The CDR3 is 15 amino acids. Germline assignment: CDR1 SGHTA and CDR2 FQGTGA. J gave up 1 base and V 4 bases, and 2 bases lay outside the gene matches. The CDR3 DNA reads TGTGCCAGCAGCTCCGGACAGGGGGGCACAGATACGCAGTATTTT. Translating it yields CASSSGQGGTDTQYF.

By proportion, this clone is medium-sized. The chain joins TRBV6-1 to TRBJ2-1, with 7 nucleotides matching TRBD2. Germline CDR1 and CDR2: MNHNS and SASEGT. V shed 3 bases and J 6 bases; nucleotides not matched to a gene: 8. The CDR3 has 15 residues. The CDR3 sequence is CASSEGGSGGNEQFF. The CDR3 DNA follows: TGTGCCAGCAGTGAGGGCGGGAGCGGCGGCAATGAGCAGTTCTTC.

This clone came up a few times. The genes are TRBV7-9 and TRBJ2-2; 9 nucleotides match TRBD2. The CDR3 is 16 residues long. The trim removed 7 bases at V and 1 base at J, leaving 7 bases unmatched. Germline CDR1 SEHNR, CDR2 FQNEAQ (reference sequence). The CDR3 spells CASILTSGGNTGELFF. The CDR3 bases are TGTGCCAGCATCCTGACTAGCGGAGGGAACACCGGGGAGCTGTTTTTT.

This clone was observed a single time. CDR3 sequence: CASSRGQGDSPLHF. In nucleotides, the CDR3 is TGTGCCAGCAGTAGGGGACAGGGTGACTCACCCCTCCACTTT. V is TRBV4-2 and J is TRBJ1-6; 9 bases agree with TRBD1. Germline values: CDR1 LGHNA, CDR2 YNFKEQ. The V gene end was trimmed by 6 bases and the J gene end by 10 bases; junction bases not matched to a gene: 7. The CDR3 totals 14 residues.

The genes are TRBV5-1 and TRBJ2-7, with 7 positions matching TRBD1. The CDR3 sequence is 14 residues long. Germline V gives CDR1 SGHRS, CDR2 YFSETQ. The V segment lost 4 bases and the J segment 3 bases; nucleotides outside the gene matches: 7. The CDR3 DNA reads TGCGCCAGCAGCCTAGGACAGGCAAACTACGAGCAGTACTTC. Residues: CASSLGQANYEQYF.

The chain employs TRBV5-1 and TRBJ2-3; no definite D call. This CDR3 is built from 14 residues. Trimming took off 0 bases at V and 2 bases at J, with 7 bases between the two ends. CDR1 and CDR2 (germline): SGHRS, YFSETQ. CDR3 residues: CASSLGQNTDTQYF. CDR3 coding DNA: TGCGCCAGCAGCTTGGGTCAGAACACAGATACGCAGTATTTT.

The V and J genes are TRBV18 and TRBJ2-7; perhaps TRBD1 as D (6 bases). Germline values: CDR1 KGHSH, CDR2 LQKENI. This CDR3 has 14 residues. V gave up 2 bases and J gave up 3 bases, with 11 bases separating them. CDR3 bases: TGTGCCAGCTCACCAGTGGACAGACTCTACGAGCAGTACTTC. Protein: CASSPVDRLYEQYF.

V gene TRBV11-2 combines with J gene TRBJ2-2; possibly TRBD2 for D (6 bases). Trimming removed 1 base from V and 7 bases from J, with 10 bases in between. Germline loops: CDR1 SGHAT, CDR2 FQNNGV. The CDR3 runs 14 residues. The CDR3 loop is CASSLVREYGELFF. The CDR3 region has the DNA TGTGCCAGCAGCTTAGTACGGGAGTACGGGGAGCTGTTTTTT.

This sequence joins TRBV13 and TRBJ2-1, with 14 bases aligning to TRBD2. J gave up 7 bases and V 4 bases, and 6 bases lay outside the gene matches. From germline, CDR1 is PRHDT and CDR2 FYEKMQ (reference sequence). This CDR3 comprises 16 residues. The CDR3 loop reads CASSWGLAGVRNEQFF. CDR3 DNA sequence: TGTGCCAGCAGCTGGGGACTAGCGGGAGTTAGGAATGAGCAGTTCTTC.

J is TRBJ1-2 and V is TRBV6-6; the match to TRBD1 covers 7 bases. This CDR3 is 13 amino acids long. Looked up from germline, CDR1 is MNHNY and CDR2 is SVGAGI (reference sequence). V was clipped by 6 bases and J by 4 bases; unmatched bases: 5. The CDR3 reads CASSQGQIYGYTF. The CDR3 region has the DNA TGTGCCAGCAGCCAGGGACAGATCTATGGCTACACCTTC.

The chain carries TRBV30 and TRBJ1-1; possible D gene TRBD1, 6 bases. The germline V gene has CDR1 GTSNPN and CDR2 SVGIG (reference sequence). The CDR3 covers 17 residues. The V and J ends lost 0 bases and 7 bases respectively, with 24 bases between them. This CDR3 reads CAWSVEGGGRVRHEAFF. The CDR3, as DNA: TGTGCCTGGAGTGTAGAGGGGGGGGGAAGGGTTAGGCATGAAGCTTTCTTT.

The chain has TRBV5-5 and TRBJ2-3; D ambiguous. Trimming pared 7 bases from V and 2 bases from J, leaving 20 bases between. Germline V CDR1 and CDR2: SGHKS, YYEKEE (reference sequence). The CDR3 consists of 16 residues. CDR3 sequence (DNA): TGTGCCAGCGCAAACCGCGGCAGCTACATCACAGATACGCAGTATTTT. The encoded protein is CASANRGSYITDTQYF.

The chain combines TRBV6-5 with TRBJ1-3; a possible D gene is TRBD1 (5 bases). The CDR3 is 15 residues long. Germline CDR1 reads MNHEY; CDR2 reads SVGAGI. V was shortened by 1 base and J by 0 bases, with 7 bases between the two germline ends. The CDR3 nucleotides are TGTGCCAGCAGTTACTTGGGGCACTCTGGAAACACCATATATTTT. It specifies CASSYLGHSGNTIYF.

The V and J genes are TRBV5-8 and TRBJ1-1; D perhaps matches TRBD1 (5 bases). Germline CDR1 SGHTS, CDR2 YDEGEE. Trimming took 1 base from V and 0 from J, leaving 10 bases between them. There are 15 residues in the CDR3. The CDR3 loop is CASSLKGWMNTEAFF. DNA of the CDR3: TGTGCCAGCAGCTTGAAGGGGTGGATGAACACTGAAGCTTTCTTT.

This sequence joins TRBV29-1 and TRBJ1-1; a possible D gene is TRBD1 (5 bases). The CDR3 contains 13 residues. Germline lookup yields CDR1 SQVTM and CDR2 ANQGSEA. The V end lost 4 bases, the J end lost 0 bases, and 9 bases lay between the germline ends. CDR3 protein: CSVVGPMNTEAFF. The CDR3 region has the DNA TGCAGCGTTGTGGGGCCTATGAACACTGAAGCTTTCTTT.

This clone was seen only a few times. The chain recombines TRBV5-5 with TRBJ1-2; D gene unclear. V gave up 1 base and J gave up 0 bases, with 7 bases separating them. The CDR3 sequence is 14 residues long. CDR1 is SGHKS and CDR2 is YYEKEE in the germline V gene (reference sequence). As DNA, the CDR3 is TGTGCCAGCAGCTTGAAACAACCTAACTATGGCTACACCTTC. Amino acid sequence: CASSLKQPNYGYTF.

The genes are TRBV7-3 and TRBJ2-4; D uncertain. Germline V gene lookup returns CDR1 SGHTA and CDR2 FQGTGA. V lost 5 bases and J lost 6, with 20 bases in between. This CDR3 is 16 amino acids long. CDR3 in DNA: TGTGCCAGCAGCCCCGCAGGTCCCTCCCGTGGAAACATTCAGTACTTC. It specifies CASSPAGPSRGNIQYF.

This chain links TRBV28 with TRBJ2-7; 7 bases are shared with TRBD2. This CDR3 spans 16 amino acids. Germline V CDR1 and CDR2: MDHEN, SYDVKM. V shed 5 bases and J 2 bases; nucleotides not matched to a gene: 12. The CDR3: CASSVLSTSVAYEQYF. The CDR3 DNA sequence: TGTGCCAGCAGTGTACTTTCTACTAGCGTCGCCTACGAGCAGTACTTC.

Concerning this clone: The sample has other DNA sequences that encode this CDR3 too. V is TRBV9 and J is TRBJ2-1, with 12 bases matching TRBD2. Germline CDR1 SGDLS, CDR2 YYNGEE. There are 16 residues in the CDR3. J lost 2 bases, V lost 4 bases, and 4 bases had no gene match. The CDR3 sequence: CASSPRTSGTYNEQFF. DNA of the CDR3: TGTGCCAGCAGCCCTAGGACTAGCGGGACCTACAATGAGCAGTTCTTC.

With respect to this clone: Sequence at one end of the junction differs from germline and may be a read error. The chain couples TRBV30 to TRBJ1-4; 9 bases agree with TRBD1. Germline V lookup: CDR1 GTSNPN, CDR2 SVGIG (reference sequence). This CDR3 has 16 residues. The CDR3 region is CAWRDTLTGGGRKTVF. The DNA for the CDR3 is TGTGCCTGGAGGGATACACTGACAGGGGGAGGAAGAAAAACTGTTTTT. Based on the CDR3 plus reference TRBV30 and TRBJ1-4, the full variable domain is SQTIHQWPATLVQPVGSPLSLECTVEGTSNPNLYWYRQAAGRGLQLLFYSVGIGQISSEVPQNLSASRPQDRQFILSSKKLLLSDSGFYLCAWRDTLTGGGRKTVFGSGTQLSVL.

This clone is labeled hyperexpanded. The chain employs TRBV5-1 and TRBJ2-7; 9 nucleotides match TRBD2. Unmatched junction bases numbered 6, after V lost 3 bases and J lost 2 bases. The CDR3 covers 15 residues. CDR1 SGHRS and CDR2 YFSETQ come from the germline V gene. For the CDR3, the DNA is TGCGCCAGCAGCTCAGACCCTAGCGGGGCCTACGAGCAGTACTTC. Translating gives CASSSDPSGAYEQYF. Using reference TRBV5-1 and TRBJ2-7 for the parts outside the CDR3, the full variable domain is KAGVTQTPRYLIKTRGQQVTLSCSPISGHRSVSWYQQTPGQGLQFLFEYFSETQRNKGNFPGRFSGRQFSNSRSEMNVSTLELGDSALYLCASSSDPSGAYEQYFGPGTRLTVT.

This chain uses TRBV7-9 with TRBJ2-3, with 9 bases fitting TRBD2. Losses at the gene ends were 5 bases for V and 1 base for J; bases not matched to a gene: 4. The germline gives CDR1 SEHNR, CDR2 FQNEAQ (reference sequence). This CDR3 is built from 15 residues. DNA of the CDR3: TGTGCCAGCAGCGTGACTAGCGGAGGCACAGATACGCAGTATTTT. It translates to CASSVTSGGTDTQYF.

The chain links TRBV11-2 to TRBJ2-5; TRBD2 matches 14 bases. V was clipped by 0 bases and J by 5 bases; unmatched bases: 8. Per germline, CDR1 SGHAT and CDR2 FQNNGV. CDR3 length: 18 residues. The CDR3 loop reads CASSLDQTSGRVRETQYF. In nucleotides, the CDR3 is TGTGCCAGCAGCTTAGATCAGACTAGCGGGAGGGTTCGGGAGACCCAGTACTTC.

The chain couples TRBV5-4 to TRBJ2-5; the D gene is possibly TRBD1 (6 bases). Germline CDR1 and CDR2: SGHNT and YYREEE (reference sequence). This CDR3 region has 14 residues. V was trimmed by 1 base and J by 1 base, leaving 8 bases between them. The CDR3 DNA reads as TGTGCCAGCAGCTTGACAGGGCGCCAAGAGACCCAGTACTTC. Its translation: CASSLTGRQETQYF.

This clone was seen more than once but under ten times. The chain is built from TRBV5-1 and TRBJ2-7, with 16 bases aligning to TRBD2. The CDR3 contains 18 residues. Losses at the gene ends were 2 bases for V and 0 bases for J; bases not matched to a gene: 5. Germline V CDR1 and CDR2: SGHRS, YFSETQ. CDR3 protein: CASSFGTSGRGGSYEQYF. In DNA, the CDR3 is TGCGCCAGCAGCTTCGGGACTAGCGGGAGGGGGGGCTCCTACGAGCAGTACTTC.

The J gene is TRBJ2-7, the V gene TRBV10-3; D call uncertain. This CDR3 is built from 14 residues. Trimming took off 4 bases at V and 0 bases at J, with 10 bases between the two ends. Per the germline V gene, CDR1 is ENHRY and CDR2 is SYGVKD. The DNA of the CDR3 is TGTGCCATCAGTGGTCAGGCGAGCTCCTACGAGCAGTACTTC. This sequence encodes CAISGQASSYEQYF.

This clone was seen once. In DNA form, the CDR3 reads TGCAGCGTACAGGGGCTCCAAGAGACCCAGTACTTC. Amino acid sequence: CSVQGLQETQYF. The chain is built from TRBV29-1 and TRBJ2-5; the match to TRBD1 covers 7 bases. Germline V gives CDR1 SQVTM, CDR2 ANQGSEA. V shed 6 bases, J shed 1 base, and the junction held 2 bases outside the gene matches. This CDR3 region has 12 residues.

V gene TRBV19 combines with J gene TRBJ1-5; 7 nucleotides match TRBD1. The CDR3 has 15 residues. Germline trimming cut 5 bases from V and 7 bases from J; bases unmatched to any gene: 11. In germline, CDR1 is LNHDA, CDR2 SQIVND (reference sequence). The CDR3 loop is CASSPRQGTSQPQHF. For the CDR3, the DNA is TGTGCCAGTAGTCCCAGACAGGGAACAAGCCAGCCCCAGCATTTT.

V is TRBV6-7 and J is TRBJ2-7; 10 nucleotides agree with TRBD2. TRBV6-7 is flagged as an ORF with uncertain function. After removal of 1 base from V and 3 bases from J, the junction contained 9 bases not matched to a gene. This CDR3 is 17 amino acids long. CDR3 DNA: TGTGCCAGCAGTTACTTGAGGACTAGCGGAAGTTTCTACGAGCAGTACGTC. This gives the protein CASSYLRTSGSFYEQYV.

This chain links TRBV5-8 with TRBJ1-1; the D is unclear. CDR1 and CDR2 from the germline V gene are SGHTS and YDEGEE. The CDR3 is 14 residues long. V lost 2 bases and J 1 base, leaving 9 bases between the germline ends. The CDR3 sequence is CASSFGLPNTEAFF. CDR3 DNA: TGTGCCAGCAGCTTTGGGCTCCCGAACACTGAAGCTTTCTTT.